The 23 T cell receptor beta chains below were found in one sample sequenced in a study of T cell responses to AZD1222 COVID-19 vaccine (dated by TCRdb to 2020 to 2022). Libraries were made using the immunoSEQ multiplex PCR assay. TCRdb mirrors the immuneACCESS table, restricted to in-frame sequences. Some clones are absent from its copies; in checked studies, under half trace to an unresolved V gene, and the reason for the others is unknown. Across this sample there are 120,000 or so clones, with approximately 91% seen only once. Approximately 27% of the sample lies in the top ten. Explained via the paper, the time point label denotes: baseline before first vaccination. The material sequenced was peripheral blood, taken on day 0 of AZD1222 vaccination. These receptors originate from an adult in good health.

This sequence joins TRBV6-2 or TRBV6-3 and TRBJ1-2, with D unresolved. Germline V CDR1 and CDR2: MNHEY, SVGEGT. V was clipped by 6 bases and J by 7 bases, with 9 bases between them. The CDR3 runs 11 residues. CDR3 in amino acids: CASSLVGGYTF. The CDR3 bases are TGTGCCAGCAGCCTAGTTGGTGGCTACACCTTC.

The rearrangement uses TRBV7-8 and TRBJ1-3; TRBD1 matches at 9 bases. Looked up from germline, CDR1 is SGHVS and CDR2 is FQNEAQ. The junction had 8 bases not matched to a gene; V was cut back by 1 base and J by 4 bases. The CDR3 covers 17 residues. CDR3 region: CASSLERRDREGNTIYF. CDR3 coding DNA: TGTGCCAGCAGCTTAGAAAGGAGGGACAGGGAAGGAAACACCATATATTTT.

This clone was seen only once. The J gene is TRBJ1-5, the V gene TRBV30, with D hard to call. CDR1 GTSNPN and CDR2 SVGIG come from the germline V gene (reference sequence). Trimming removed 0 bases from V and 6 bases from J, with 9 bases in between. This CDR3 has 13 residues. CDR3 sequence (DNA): TGTGCCTGGAGTGTAACGGATGCTCAGCCCCAGCATTTT. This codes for CAWSVTDAQPQHF.

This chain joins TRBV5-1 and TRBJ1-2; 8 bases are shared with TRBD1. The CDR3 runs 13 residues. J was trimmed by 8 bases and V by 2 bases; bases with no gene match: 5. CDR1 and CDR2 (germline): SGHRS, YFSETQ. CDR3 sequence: CASSFQGAGGYTF. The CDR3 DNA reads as TGCGCCAGCAGCTTTCAGGGGGCGGGCGGCTACACCTTC.

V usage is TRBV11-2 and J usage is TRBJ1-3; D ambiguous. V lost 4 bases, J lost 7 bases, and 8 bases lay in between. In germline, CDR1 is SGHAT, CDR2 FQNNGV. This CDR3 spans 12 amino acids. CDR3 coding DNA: TGTGCCAGCAGCTCCACGTCCAACACCATATATTTT. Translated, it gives CASSSTSNTIYF.

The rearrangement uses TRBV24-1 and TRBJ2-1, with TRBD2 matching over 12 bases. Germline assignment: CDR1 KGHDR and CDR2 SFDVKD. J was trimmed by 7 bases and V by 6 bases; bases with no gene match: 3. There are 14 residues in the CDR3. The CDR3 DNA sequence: TGTGCCACCAGTTCTCTAGCGGGGGGGAATGAGCAGTTCTTC. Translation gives CATSSLAGGNEQFF.

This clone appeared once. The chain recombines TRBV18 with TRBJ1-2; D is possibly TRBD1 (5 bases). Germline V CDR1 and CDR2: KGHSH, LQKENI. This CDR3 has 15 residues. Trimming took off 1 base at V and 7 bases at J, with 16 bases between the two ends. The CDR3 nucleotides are TGTGCCAGCTCACCACTAGGGGCACCGGACTCTGGCTACACCTTC. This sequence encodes CASSPLGAPDSGYTF.

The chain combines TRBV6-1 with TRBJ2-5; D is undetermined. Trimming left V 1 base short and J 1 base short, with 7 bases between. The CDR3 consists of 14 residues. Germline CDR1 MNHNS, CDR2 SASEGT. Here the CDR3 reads CASSEGHSQETQYF. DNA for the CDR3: TGTGCCAGCAGTGAAGGTCACAGCCAAGAGACCCAGTACTTC.

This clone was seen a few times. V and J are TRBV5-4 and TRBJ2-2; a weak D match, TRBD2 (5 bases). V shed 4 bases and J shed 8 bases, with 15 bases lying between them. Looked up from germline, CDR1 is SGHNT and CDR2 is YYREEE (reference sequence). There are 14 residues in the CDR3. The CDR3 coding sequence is TGTGCCAGCAGCACACGAATACGAGGGGGGGAGCTGTTTTTT. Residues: CASSTRIRGGELFF.

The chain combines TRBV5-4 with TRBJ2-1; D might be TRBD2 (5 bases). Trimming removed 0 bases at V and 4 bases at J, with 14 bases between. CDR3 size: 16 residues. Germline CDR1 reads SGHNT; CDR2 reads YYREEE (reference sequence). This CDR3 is CASSLGLAVGYNEQFF. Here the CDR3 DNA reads TGTGCCAGCAGCTTGGGGCTAGCAGTAGGGTACAATGAGCAGTTCTTC.

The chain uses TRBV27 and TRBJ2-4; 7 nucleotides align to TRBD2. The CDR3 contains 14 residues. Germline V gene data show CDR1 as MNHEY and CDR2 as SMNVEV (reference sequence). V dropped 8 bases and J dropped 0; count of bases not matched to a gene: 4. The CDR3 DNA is TGTGCCAGCGGCGGGGGTACAGCCAAAAACATTCAGTACTTC. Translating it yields CASGGGTAKNIQYF.

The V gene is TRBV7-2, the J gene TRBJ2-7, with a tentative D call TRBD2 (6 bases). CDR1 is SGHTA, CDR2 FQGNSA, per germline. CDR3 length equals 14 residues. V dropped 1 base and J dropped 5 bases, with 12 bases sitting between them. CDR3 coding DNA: TGTGCCAGCAGCTTAGTCCCAGGGAGGAACGAGCAGTACTTC. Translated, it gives CASSLVPGRNEQYF.

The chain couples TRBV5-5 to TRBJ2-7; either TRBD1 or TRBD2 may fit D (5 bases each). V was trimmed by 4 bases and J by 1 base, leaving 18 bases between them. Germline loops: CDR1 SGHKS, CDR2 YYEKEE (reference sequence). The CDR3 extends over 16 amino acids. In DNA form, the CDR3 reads TGTGCCAGCAGCCGCAGAGGGGAGCGGCCTTCCTACGAGCAGTACTTC. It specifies CASSRRGERPSYEQYF.

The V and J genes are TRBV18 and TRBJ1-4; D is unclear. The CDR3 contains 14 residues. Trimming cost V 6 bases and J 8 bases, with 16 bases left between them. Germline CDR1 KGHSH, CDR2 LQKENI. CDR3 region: CASSLGTQEEKLFF. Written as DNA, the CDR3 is TGTGCCAGCTCTCTGGGTACTCAGGAAGAAAAACTGTTTTTT. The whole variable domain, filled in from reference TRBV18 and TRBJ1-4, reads NAGVMQNPRHLVRRRGQEARLRCSPMKGHSHVYWYRQLPEEGLKFMVYLQKENIIDESGMPKERFSAEFPKEGPSILRIQQVVRGDSAAYFCASSLGTQEEKLFFGSGTQLSVL.

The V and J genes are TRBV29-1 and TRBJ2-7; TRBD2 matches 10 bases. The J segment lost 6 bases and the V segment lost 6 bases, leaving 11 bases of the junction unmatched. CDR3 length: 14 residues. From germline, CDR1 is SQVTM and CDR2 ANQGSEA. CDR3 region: CSVDSGRPLAEQYF. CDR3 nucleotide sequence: TGCAGCGTCGATAGCGGGAGGCCCCTCGCCGAGCAGTACTTC.

The CDR3 nucleotides read TGCGCCAGCAGCCAAGATTATTGGGGAGGTGGTACGCAGTATTTT. Amino acid sequence: CASSQDYWGGGTQYF. This chain uses TRBV4-3 with TRBJ2-3; D perhaps matches TRBD2 (6 bases). Germline V lookup: CDR1 LGHNA, CDR2 YSLEER. Trimming took 0 bases from V and 8 from J, leaving 15 bases between them. CDR3 length: 15 residues.

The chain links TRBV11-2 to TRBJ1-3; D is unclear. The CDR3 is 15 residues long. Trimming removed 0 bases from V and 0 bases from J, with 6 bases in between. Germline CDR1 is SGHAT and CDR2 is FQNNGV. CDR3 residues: CASSLDLYSGNTIYF. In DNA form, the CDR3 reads TGTGCCAGCAGCTTAGATCTCTACTCTGGAAACACCATATATTTT.

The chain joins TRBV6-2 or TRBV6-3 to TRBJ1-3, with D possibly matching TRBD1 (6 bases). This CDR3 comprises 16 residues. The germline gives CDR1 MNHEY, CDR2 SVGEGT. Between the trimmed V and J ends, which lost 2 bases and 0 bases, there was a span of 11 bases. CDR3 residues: CASSYGTPYSGNTIYF. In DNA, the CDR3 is TGTGCCAGCAGTTACGGGACACCCTACTCTGGAAACACCATATATTTT.

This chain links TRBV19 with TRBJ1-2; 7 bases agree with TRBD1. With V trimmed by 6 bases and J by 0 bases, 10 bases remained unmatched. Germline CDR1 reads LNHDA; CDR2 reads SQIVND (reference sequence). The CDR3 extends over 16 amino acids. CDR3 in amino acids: CASSTRDSRPNYGYTF. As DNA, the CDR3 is TGTGCCAGTAGCACCCGGGACAGTCGACCTAACTATGGCTACACCTTC.

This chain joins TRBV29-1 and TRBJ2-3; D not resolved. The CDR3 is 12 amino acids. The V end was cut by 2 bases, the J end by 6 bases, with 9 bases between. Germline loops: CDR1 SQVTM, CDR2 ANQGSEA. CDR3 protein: CSVEMVGDTQYF. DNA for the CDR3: TGCAGCGTTGAAATGGTGGGGGATACGCAGTATTTT.

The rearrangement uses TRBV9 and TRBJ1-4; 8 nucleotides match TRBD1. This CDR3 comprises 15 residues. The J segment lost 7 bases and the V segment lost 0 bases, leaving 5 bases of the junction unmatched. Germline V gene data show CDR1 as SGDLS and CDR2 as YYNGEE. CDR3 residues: CASSVGQGASEKLFF. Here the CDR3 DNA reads TGTGCCAGCAGCGTAGGTCAGGGGGCGAGTGAAAAACTGTTTTTT.

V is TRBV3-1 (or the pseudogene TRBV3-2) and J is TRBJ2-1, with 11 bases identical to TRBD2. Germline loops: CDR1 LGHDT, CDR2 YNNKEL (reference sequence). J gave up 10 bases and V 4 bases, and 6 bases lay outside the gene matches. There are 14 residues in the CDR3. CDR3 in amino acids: CASSLLAGVGEQFF. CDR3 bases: TGTGCCAGCAGCCTACTAGCGGGAGTAGGAGAGCAGTTCTTC.

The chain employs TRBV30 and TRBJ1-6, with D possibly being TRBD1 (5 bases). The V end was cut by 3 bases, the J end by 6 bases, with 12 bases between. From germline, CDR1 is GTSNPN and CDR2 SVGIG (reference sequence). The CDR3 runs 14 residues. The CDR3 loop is CAWRWGGGNSPLHF. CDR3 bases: TGTGCCTGGAGGTGGGGGGGAGGTAATTCACCCCTCCACTTT.